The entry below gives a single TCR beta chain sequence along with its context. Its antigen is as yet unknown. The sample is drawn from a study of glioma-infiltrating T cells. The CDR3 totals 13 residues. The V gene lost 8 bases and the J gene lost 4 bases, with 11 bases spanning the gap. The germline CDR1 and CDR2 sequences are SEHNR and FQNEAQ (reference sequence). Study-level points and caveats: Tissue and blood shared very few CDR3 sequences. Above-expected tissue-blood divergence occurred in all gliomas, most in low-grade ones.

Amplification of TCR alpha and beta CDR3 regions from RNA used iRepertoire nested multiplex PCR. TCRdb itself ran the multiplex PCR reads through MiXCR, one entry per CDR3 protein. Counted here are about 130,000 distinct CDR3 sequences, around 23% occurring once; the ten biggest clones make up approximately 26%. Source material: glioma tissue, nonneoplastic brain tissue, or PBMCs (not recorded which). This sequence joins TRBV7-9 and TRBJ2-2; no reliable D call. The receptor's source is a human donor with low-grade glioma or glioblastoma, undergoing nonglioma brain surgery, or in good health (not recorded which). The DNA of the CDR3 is TGTGCCAGCGCACCCCAAATCACCGGGGAGCTGTTTTTT. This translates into CASAPQITGELFF.